The present T cell receptor beta chain was sequenced within a study of blood T cells in healthy people across ages. The ends were cut back, 6 bases at V and 14 bases at J, with 20 bases in the middle. This CDR3 is 14 amino acids long. In germline, CDR1 is SGHTA, CDR2 FQGNSA. A second roughly 6 to 11 cycle PCR used barcoded and J-beta primers. TCRdb re-derived calls from the 5' RACE reads in MiXCR, one entry per CDR3 protein. Altogether fewer than 2,000,000 distinct CDR3 sequences are present, roughly 30% being singletons, with the ten largest covering roughly 12%. A few counts support this clonotype. The specimen was blood. The sequence was collected from a woman aged 30 to 39 in good health. The J gene is TRBJ1-6, the V gene TRBV7-2, with D uncertain. The chain's CDR3 is CASRSERPGGALHF. CDR3 DNA: TGTGCCAGCAGGTCCGAGAGACCGGGAGGTGCCCTCCACTTT.